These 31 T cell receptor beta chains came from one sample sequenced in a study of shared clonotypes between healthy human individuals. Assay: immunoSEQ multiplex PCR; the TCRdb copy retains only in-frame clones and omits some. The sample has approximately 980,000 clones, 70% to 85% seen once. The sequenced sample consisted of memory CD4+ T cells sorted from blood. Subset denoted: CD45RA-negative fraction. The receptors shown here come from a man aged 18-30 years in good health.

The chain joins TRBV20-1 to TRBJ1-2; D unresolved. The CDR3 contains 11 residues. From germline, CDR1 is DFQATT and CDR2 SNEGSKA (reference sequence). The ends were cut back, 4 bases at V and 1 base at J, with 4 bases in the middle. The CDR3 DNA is TGCAGTGCTAACGATAACTATGGCTACACCTTC. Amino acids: CSANDNYGYTF.

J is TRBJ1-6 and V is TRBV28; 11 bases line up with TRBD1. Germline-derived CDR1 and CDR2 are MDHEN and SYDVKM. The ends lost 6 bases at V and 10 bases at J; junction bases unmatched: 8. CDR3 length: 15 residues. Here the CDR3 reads CASSLIGTGGSPLHF. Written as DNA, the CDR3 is TGTGCCAGCAGCCTCATCGGGACAGGGGGATCACCCCTCCACTTT.

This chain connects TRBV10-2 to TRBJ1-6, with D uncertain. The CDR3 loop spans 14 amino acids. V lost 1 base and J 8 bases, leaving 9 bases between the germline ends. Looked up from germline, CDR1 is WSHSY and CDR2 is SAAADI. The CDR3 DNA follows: TGCGCCAGCAGTGAGTTTTGGGAAGATTCACCCCTCCACTTT. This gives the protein CASSEFWEDSPLHF.

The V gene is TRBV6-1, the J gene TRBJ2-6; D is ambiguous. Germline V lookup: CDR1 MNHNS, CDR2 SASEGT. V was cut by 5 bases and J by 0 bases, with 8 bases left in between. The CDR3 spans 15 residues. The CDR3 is CASSQTFSGANVLTF. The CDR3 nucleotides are TGTGCCAGCAGTCAGACTTTCTCTGGGGCCAACGTCCTGACTTTC.

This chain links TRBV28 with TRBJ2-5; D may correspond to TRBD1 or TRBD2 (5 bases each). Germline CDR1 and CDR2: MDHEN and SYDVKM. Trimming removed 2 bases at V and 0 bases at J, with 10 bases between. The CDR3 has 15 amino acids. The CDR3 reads CASSLRGPYQETQYF. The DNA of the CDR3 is TGTGCCAGCAGTTTAAGGGGACCGTACCAAGAGACCCAGTACTTC.

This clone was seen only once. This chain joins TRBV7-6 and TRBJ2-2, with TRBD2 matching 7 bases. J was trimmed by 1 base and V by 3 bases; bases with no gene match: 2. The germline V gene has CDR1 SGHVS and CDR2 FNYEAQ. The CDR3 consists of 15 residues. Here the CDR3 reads CASSFGGGNTGELFF. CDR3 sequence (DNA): TGTGCCAGCAGCTTCGGCGGGGGGAACACCGGGGAGCTGTTTTTT.

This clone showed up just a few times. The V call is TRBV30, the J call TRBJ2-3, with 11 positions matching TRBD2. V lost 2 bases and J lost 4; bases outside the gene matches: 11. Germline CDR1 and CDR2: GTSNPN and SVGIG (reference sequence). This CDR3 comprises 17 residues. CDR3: CAWSRPLAGGVADTQYF. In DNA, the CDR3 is TGTGCCTGGAGTCGGCCTCTAGCGGGAGGAGTGGCAGATACGCAGTATTTT.

The CDR3 DNA follows: TGTGCCAGCAGTTCCCAGGGGGGGTTATATGGCTACACCTTC. Amino acids: CASSSQGGLYGYTF. V is TRBV2 and J is TRBJ1-2; 7 bases are shared with TRBD1. This CDR3 contains 14 residues. The germline V gene encodes CDR1 SNHLY and CDR2 FYNNEI. V lost 5 bases, J lost 5 bases, and 8 bases stayed unmatched.

The CDR3 loop is CASMEGQGANEQFF. The CDR3, as DNA: TGCGCCAGCATGGAAGGACAGGGGGCAAATGAGCAGTTCTTC. J is TRBJ2-1 and V is TRBV5-1, with 11 bases matching TRBD1. Trimming cost V 6 bases and J 7 bases; bases outside gene matches: 6. Germline V gene data show CDR1 as SGHRS and CDR2 as YFSETQ. The length of the CDR3 is 14 residues.

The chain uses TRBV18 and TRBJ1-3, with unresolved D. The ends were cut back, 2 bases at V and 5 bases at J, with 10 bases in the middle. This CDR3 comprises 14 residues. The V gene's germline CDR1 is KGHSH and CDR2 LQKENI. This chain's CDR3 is CASSPFTERNTIYF. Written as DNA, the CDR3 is TGTGCCAGCTCACCATTTACAGAGAGAAACACCATATATTTT.

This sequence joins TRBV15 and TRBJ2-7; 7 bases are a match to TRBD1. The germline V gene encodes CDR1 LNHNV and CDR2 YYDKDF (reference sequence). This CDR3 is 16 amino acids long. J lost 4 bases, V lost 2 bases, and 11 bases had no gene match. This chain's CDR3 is CATSRPVPGQQYEQYF. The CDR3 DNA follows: TGTGCCACCAGCAGACCCGTCCCGGGACAGCAGTACGAGCAGTACTTC.

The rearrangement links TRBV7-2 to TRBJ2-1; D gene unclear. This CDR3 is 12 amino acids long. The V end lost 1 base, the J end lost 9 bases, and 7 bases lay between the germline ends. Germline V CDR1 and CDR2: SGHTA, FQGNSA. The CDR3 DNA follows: TGTGCCAGCAGCTTAGAACGCGCTGAGCAGTTCTTC. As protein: CASSLERAEQFF.

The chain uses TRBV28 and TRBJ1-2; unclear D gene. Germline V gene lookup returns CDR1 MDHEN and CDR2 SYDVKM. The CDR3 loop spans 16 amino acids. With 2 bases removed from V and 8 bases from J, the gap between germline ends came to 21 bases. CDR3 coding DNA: TGTGCCAGCAGTTTACTACTCGGGCTTAATGCCCCCGGCTACACCTTC. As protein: CASSLLLGLNAPGYTF.

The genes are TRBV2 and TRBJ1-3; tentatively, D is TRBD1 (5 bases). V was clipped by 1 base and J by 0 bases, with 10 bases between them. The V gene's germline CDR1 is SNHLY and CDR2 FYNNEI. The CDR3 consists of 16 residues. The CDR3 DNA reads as TGTGCCAGCAGTGAAGGGACACCGAGCTCTGGAAACACCATATATTTT. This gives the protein CASSEGTPSSGNTIYF. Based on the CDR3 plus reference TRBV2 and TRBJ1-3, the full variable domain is EPEVTQTPSHQVTQMGQEVILRCVPISNHLYFYWYRQILGQKVEFLVSFYNNEISEKSEIFDDQFSVERPDGSNFTLKIRSTKLEDSAMYFCASSEGTPSSGNTIYFGEGSWLTVV.

CDR3 nucleotide sequence: TGCGCCAGCAGCCAAGCCTCCCTGACTTCCTCCCAGTACTTC. It yields the protein CASSQASLTSSQYF. V and J are TRBV4-1 and TRBJ2-7; D not certain. V gave up 1 base and J gave up 10 bases, with 17 bases separating them. The CDR3 is made up of 14 amino acids. Germline values: CDR1 MGHRA, CDR2 YSYEKL.

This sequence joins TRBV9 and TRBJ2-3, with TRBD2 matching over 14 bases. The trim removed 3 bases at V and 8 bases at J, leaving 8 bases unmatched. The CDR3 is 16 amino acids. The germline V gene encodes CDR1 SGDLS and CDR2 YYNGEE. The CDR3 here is CASSARLAGGPGTQYF. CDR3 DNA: TGTGCCAGCAGCGCCAGACTAGCGGGGGGGCCGGGTACGCAGTATTTT.

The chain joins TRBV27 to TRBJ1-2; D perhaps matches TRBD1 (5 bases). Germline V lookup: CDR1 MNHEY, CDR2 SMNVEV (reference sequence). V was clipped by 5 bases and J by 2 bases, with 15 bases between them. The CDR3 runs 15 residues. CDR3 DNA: TGTGCCAGCAGTCCCGACCGACAGACAAACTATGGCTACACCTTC. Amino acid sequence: CASSPDRQTNYGYTF.

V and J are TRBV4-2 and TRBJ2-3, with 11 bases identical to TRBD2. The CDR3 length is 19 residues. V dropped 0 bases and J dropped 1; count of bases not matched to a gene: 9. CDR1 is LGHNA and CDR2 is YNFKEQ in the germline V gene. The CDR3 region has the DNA TGTGCCAGCAGCCAAGATTTTAGCGGGGGGGCCGGAGGCACAGATACGCAGTATTTT. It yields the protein CASSQDFSGGAGGTDTQYF.

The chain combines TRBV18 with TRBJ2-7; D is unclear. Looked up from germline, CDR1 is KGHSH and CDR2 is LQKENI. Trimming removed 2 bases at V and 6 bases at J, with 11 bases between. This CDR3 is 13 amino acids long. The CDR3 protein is CASSPVTQSEQYF. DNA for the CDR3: TGTGCCAGCTCACCAGTAACCCAGAGCGAGCAGTACTTC.

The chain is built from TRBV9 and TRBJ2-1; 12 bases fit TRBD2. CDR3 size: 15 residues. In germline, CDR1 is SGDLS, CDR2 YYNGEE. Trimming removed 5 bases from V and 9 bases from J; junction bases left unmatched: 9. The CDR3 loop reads CASSPRLAGDGEQFF. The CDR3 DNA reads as TGTGCCAGCAGTCCTCGACTAGCGGGAGACGGTGAGCAGTTCTTC.

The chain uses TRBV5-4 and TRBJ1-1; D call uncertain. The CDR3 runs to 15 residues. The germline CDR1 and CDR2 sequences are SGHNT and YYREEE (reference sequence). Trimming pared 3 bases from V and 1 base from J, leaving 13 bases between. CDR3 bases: TGTGCCAGCAGCTCCGCCGGGATCCAGAACACTGAAGCTTTCTTT. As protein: CASSSAGIQNTEAFF. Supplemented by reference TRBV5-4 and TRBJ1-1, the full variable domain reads ETGVTQSPTHLIKTRGQQVTLRCSSQSGHNTVSWYQQALGQGPQFIFQYYREEENGRGNFPPRFSGLQFPNYSSELNVNALELDDSALYLCASSSAGIQNTEAFFGQGTRLTVV.

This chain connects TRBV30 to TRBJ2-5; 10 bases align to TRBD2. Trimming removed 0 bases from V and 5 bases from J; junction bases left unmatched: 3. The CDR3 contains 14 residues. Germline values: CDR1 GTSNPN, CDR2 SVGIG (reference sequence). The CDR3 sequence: CAWSVRAGGETQYF. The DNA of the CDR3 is TGTGCCTGGAGTGTTCGAGCGGGAGGGGAGACCCAGTACTTC.

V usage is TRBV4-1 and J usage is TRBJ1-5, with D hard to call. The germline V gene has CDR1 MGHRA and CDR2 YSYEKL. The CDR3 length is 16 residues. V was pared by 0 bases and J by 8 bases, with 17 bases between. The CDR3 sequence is CASSQDTLGNVEPQHF. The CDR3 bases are TGCGCCAGCAGCCAAGATACATTGGGAAATGTTGAGCCCCAGCATTTT.

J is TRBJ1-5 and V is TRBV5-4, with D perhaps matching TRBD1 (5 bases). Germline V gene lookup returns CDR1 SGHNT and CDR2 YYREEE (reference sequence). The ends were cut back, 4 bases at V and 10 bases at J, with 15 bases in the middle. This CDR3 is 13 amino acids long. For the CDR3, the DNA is TGTGCCAGCAGCGAGGGGAATCAGCGCCCCCAGCATTTT. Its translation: CASSEGNQRPQHF.

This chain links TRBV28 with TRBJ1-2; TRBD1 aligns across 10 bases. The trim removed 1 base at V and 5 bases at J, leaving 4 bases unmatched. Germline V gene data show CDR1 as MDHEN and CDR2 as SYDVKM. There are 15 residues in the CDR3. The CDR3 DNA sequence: TGTGCCAGCAGTTTATCCCGGACAGGGGGGTATGGCTACACCTTC. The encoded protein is CASSLSRTGGYGYTF.

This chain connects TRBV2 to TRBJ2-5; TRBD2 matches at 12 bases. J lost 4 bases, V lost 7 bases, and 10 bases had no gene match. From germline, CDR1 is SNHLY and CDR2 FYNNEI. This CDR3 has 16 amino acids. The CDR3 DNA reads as TGTGCCAGCACGGCTAGCGGGGGGGGTCCAGGAGAGACCCAGTACTTC. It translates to CASTASGGGPGETQYF. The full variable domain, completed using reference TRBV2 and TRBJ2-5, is EPEVTQTPSHQVTQMGQEVILRCVPISNHLYFYWYRQILGQKVEFLVSFYNNEISEKSEIFDDQFSVERPDGSNFTLKIRSTKLEDSAMYFCASTASGGGPGETQYFGPGTRLLVL.

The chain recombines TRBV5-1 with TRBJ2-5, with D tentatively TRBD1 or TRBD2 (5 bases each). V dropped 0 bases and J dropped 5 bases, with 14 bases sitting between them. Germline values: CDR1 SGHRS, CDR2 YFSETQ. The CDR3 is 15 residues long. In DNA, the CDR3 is TGCGCCAGCAGCTTGGCGGGGCTAGCCCAGGAGACCCAGTACTTC. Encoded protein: CASSLAGLAQETQYF.

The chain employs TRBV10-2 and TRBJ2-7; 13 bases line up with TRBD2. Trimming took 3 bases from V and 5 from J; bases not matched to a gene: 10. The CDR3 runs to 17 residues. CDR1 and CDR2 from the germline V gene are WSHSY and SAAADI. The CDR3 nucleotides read TGCGCCAGCAGTGAAGTCTGGACTAGCGGGAGAACTAACGAGCAGTACTTC. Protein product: CASSEVWTSGRTNEQYF.

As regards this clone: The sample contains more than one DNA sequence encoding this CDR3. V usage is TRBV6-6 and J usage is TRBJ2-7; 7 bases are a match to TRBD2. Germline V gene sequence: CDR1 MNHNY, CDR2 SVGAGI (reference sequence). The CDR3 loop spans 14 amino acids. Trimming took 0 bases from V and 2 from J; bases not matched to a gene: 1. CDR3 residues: CASSYSGGTYEQYF. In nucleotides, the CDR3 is TGTGCCAGCAGTTACTCGGGGGGGACCTACGAGCAGTACTTC.

The DNA of the CDR3 is TGTGCCATCAGTGAGTCGGGCGGGGCGGCAGATACGCAGTATTTT. Protein sequence: CAISESGGAADTQYF. The gene calls are TRBV10-3 and TRBJ2-3; D may be TRBD2 (6 bases). This CDR3 comprises 15 residues. Trimming took 0 bases from V and 4 from J, leaving 11 bases between them. Germline loops: CDR1 ENHRY, CDR2 SYGVKD.

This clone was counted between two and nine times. The CDR3 sequence is CASSVVAGGHYTQYF. The CDR3 bases are TGTGCCAGCAGCGTAGTGGCGGGGGGGCACTATACGCAGTATTTT. V usage is TRBV9 and J usage is TRBJ2-3; 9 bases map to TRBD2. Germline trimming cut 0 bases from V and 7 bases from J; bases unmatched to any gene: 6. Germline V lookup: CDR1 SGDLS, CDR2 YYNGEE. There are 15 residues in the CDR3.